Each of the 17 T cell receptor beta chains below was sequenced from the same sample in a study of blood T cell repertoires in COVID-19. Method: immunoSEQ multiplex PCR; TCRdb's copy keeps in-frame clones and lacks some. The table records about 15,000 clones, more than 70% of them present only once. Specimen: peripheral blood. Every receptor here comes from a human donor in a cohort sampled during active COVID-19.

This chain joins TRBV7-2 and TRBJ1-1; a possible D gene is TRBD1 (5 bases). CDR1 and CDR2 from the germline V gene are SGHTA and FQGNSA. The CDR3 contains 14 residues. Deletions cut 3 bases from V and 1 base from J, with 9 bases between. In DNA, the CDR3 is TGTGCCAGCAGCTTGCAGGGCTCGAACACTGAAGCTTTCTTT. It specifies CASSLQGSNTEAFF.

The rearrangement uses TRBV6-5 and TRBJ2-7; 8 bases map to TRBD1. Germline V gene lookup returns CDR1 MNHEY and CDR2 SVGAGI. CDR3 size: 14 residues. V shed 5 bases, J shed 4 bases, and the junction held 7 bases outside the gene matches. This CDR3 reads CASSLDRARYEQYF. The CDR3 DNA reads as TGTGCCAGCAGTCTGGACAGGGCCCGGTACGAGCAGTACTTC.

This chain joins TRBV7-2 and TRBJ2-7; tentatively, D is TRBD1 (6 bases). Per germline, CDR1 SGHTA and CDR2 FQGNSA. CDR3 length: 12 amino acids. With 5 bases removed from V and 6 bases from J, the gap between germline ends came to 11 bases. As DNA, the CDR3 is TGTGCCAGCAGCAGACAGGTCAGCGAGCAGTACTTC. Amino acids: CASSRQVSEQYF.

V is TRBV7-2 and J is TRBJ2-7, with D perhaps matching TRBD2 (6 bases). The germline V gene has CDR1 SGHTA and CDR2 FQGNSA. V was clipped by 5 bases and J by 5 bases, with 13 bases between them. The CDR3 loop spans 13 amino acids. The CDR3 sequence is CASSPLGRNEQYF. DNA of the CDR3: TGTGCCAGCAGCCCCCTGGGGAGGAACGAGCAGTACTTC.

CDR3 bases: TGTGCCAGCAGCGACAGGGGGCCAGGCAATCAGCCCCAGCATTTT. Amino acid sequence: CASSDRGPGNQPQHF. V gene TRBV7-2 combines with J gene TRBJ1-5; 10 bases agree with TRBD1. The CDR3 loop spans 15 amino acids. J lost 2 bases, V lost 5 bases, and 3 bases had no gene match. The germline CDR1 and CDR2 sequences are SGHTA and FQGNSA.

V and J are TRBV14 and TRBJ2-2, with a possible D match to TRBD1 (6 bases). The CDR3 consists of 15 residues. From germline, CDR1 is SGHDN and CDR2 FVKESK. V dropped 4 bases and J dropped 0 bases, with 9 bases sitting between them. CDR3 in DNA: TGTGCCAGCAGCCCGGACAGCTCGAACACCGGGGAGCTGTTTTTT. It codes for CASSPDSSNTGELFF.

The CDR3 DNA is TGTGCCAGCAGCTTCTCAGGACAGTCCGAAGCTTTCTTT. Amino acids: CASSFSGQSEAFF. This chain uses TRBV7-3 with TRBJ1-1, with a tentative D call TRBD1 (6 bases). In germline, CDR1 is SGHTA, CDR2 FQGTGA. V lost 3 bases, J lost 8 bases, and 13 bases lay in between. The CDR3 is 13 amino acids.

The chain carries TRBV28 and TRBJ1-5; 8 bases agree with TRBD1. With V trimmed by 1 base and J by 6 bases, 11 bases remained unmatched. The CDR3 sequence is 17 residues long. Per germline, CDR1 MDHEN and CDR2 SYDVKM. The CDR3 region is CASSLFLGTGTTQPQHF. DNA for the CDR3: TGTGCCAGCAGTTTATTCCTGGGGACAGGTACTACTCAGCCCCAGCATTTT.

The chain has TRBV4-2 and TRBJ2-5, with 7 bases lining up with TRBD2. Germline CDR1 is LGHNA and CDR2 is YNFKEQ. CDR3 size: 16 residues. Trimming removed 1 base from V and 4 bases from J; junction bases left unmatched: 9. Here the CDR3 DNA reads TGTGCCAGCAGCCAAGGTCCGACTAGCTGGGGAGAGACCCAGTACTTC. Encoded protein: CASSQGPTSWGETQYF.

The chain has TRBV5-4 and TRBJ2-3; 8 bases line up with TRBD2. Germline V CDR1 and CDR2: SGHNT, YYREEE (reference sequence). With 4 bases clipped from V and 0 bases from J, the junction kept 1 base outside the gene matches. CDR3 size: 14 residues. The CDR3 loop reads CASSLAGSTDTQYF. CDR3 DNA: TGTGCCAGCAGCCTAGCGGGTAGCACAGATACGCAGTATTTT.

The chain carries TRBV10-2 and TRBJ2-1, with TRBD2 matching 12 bases. Germline V lookup: CDR1 WSHSY, CDR2 SAAADI. The CDR3 length is 15 residues. Germline trimming cut 5 bases from V and 6 bases from J; bases unmatched to any gene: 5. DNA of the CDR3: TGCGCCAGCAGTCGACTAGCGGGAGTTGGCAATGAGCAGTTCTTC. Protein sequence: CASSRLAGVGNEQFF.

The J gene is TRBJ2-2, the V gene TRBV4-3, with D perhaps matching TRBD2 (7 bases). V lost 0 bases, J lost 5 bases, and 10 bases lay in between. The germline gives CDR1 LGHNA, CDR2 YSLEER. CDR3 size: 15 residues. CDR3 sequence: CASSQEGGQTGELFF. CDR3 sequence (DNA): TGCGCCAGCAGCCAAGAGGGGGGGCAGACCGGGGAGCTGTTTTTT.

This chain uses TRBV28 with TRBJ2-2; TRBD2 might be the D (6 bases). The V gene's germline CDR1 is MDHEN and CDR2 SYDVKM. The CDR3 is 14 residues long. V lost 3 bases and J 4 bases, leaving 9 bases between the germline ends. CDR3 DNA: TGTGCCAGCAGTTTGGGCGGGGCCACCGGGGAGCTGTTTTTT. It codes for CASSLGGATGELFF.

The chain couples TRBV3-1 (or the pseudogene TRBV3-2) to TRBJ1-4; D not resolved. Deletions cut 2 bases from V and 0 bases from J, with 13 bases between. CDR1 and CDR2 (germline): LGHDT, YNNKEL (reference sequence). This CDR3 has 17 residues. The DNA for the CDR3 is TGTGCCAGCAGCCAAAGCGGAGGATTTGCAACTAATGAAAAACTGTTTTTT. Its protein is CASSQSGGFATNEKLFF.

This clone showed up just a few times. The rearrangement links TRBV30 to TRBJ1-5; a possible D gene is TRBD1 (5 bases). Trimming stripped 2 bases from V and 7 bases from J, with 12 bases between. Germline CDR1 and CDR2: GTSNPN and SVGIG (reference sequence). The CDR3 runs to 13 residues. CDR3 protein: CAWSRGNGQPQHF. The DNA of the CDR3 is TGTGCCTGGAGTCGGGGGAACGGCCAGCCCCAGCATTTT.

This clone was seen more than once but under ten times. This chain uses TRBV6-6 with TRBJ2-7, with D possibly TRBD1 on 6 matching bases. The V gene's germline CDR1 is MNHNY and CDR2 SVGAGI (reference sequence). CDR3 length: 14 amino acids. V was cut by 4 bases and J by 3 bases, with 13 bases left in between. CDR3 protein: CASSSGQPRYEQYF. CDR3 nucleotide sequence: TGTGCCAGCAGTTCCGGACAGCCTCGCTACGAGCAGTACTTC.

The chain carries TRBV9 and TRBJ2-7; a possible D gene is TRBD2 (5 bases). This CDR3 comprises 14 residues. Trimming took off 2 bases at V and 6 bases at J, with 15 bases between the two ends. CDR1 is SGDLS, CDR2 YYNGEE, per germline. In nucleotides, the CDR3 is TGTGCCAGCAGCGTCGGTGGACTCCGAGGCGAGCAGTACTTC. Residues: CASSVGGLRGEQYF.